These 8 T cell receptor beta chains were all obtained from the same sample, sequenced in a study of blood T cell repertoires in COVID-19. Sequencing was performed with immunoSEQ multiplex PCR; in TCRdb, only in-frame clones are kept and a portion is missing. The sample consists of roughly 340,000 clones, about 90% of them appearing once. The material sequenced was peripheral blood. Receptor source: a woman in her forties or fifties with COVID-19, enrolled during active disease.

The chain combines TRBV19 with TRBJ2-6; maybe TRBD1 (5 bases). Germline V gives CDR1 LNHDA, CDR2 SQIVND (reference sequence). V dropped 7 bases and J dropped 0 bases, with 13 bases sitting between them. The CDR3 is made up of 16 amino acids. The CDR3, as DNA: TGTGCCAGTAAGGTGACAGACAGCTCTGGGGCCAACGTCCTGACTTTC. Translation: CASKVTDSSGANVLTF.

Regarding this clone: In the same sample, other DNA sequences code for this CDR3. This rearrangement joins TRBV30 to TRBJ1-1; the D gene is possibly TRBD1 (5 bases). The CDR3 sequence is 13 residues long. Between the trimmed V and J ends, which lost 4 bases and 0 bases, there was a span of 9 bases. Germline CDR1 reads GTSNPN; CDR2 reads SVGIG (reference sequence). This CDR3 is CAWNGQLNTEAFF. CDR3 in DNA: TGTGCCTGGAATGGACAACTGAACACTGAAGCTTTCTTT.

J is TRBJ2-4 and V is TRBV4-3, with 7 bases matching TRBD1. CDR1 is LGHNA, CDR2 YSLEER, per germline. The CDR3 loop spans 19 amino acids. Trimming cost V 0 bases and J 1 base; bases outside gene matches: 12. CDR3 in DNA: TGCGCCAGCAGCCAAGATCTAGGGGGCGAGGGTTTGGCCAAAAACATTCAGTACTTC. Translation: CASSQDLGGEGLAKNIQYF.

The chain uses TRBV5-1 and TRBJ2-7; 10 bases agree with TRBD1. With V trimmed by 0 bases and J by 2 bases, 8 bases remained unmatched. CDR1 is SGHRS and CDR2 is YFSETQ in the germline V gene. This CDR3 is 17 amino acids long. The chain's CDR3 is CASSLEKFGTGAYEQYF. CDR3 coding DNA: TGCGCCAGCAGCTTGGAGAAGTTTGGGACAGGGGCCTACGAGCAGTACTTC.

The chain links TRBV9 to TRBJ2-7, with 7 bases aligning to TRBD1. Trimming removed 0 bases from V and 5 bases from J; junction bases left unmatched: 11. The length of the CDR3 is 16 residues. CDR1 and CDR2 (germline): SGDLS, YYNGEE. CDR3 bases: TGTGCCAGCAGCGTAGGGCTAGGGCAGGGGGATGACGAGCAGTACTTC. Translation: CASSVGLGQGDDEQYF.

The V gene is TRBV29-1, the J gene TRBJ2-7; TRBD1 agrees at 7 bases. Germline V gene data show CDR1 as SQVTM and CDR2 as ANQGSEA. The CDR3 contains 14 residues. The junction had 9 bases not matched to a gene; V was cut back by 7 bases and J by 0 bases. The CDR3 DNA follows: TGCAGCGCCACCTTGACAGGGAGCTCCTACGAGCAGTACTTC. Protein: CSATLTGSSYEQYF.

This sequence joins TRBV11-2 and TRBJ2-7, with 7 bases matching TRBD2. The junction had 13 bases not matched to a gene; V was cut back by 7 bases and J by 7 bases. The CDR3 runs 14 residues. Germline CDR1 is SGHAT and CDR2 is FQNNGV. DNA for the CDR3: TGTGCCAGCACCCGAATGAGCGGGGTTTGGGAGCAGTACTTC. This codes for CASTRMSGVWEQYF.

The J gene is TRBJ1-1, the V gene TRBV29-1, with a possible D match to TRBD1 (6 bases). Trimming shortened V by 8 bases and J by 2 bases, and 15 bases separated the two germline ends. The CDR3 extends over 13 amino acids. Germline CDR1 SQVTM, CDR2 ANQGSEA. CDR3 protein: CSSLKQGNTEAFF. The CDR3 nucleotides read TGCAGCTCACTAAAACAGGGTAACACTGAAGCTTTCTTT.